Below are 18 T cell receptor beta chains sequenced from a single sample in a study of T cell responses to AZD1222 COVID-19 vaccine. Using immunoSEQ multiplex PCR, the repertoire was profiled, and TCRdb retains in-frame clones only, with some absent. The sample lists approximately 97,000 clones, 86% occurring once. Material: peripheral blood, obtained on day 0 of AZD1222 vaccination. These receptors all stem from an adult in good health.

This chain links TRBV6-5 with TRBJ2-7; 7 bases agree with TRBD1. This CDR3 has 13 residues. The V segment lost 6 bases and the J segment 11 bases; nucleotides outside the gene matches: 13. Germline CDR1 reads MNHEY; CDR2 reads SVGAGI. The CDR3 sequence is CASSRIGWDREYF. CDR3 nucleotides: TGTGCCAGCAGCCGGATTGGTTGGGACAGAGAGTACTTC.

The chain combines TRBV5-1 with TRBJ1-2, with unresolved D. CDR3 length: 13 amino acids. V lost 0 bases to trimming and J lost 3 bases, with 6 bases between them. Per germline, CDR1 SGHRS and CDR2 YFSETQ. The CDR3 reads CASSLDTDYGYTF. The CDR3 coding sequence is TGCGCCAGCAGCTTGGATACAGACTATGGCTACACCTTC.

V and J are TRBV6-5 and TRBJ1-1; D gene uncertain. CDR3 length equals 16 residues. V was shortened by 2 bases and J by 3 bases, with 16 bases between the two germline ends. The germline gives CDR1 MNHEY, CDR2 SVGAGI. CDR3 nucleotide sequence: TGTGCCAGCAGTTACAAAGGACCCCCTAAGGACACTGAAGCTTTCTTT. Amino acids: CASSYKGPPKDTEAFF.

The chain recombines TRBV5-4 with TRBJ1-6; 7 nucleotides align to TRBD1. The CDR3 is 17 residues long. Unmatched junction bases numbered 9, after V lost 0 bases and J lost 6 bases. Germline V CDR1 and CDR2: SGHNT, YYREEE (reference sequence). CDR3 amino acids: CASSLESMGQTNSPLHF. The CDR3 DNA follows: TGTGCCAGCAGCTTGGAGTCTATGGGACAGACTAATTCACCCCTCCACTTT.

The genes are TRBV7-2 and TRBJ2-5, with 12 positions matching TRBD2. Trimming took 5 bases from V and 2 from J; bases not matched to a gene: 9. The CDR3 extends over 17 amino acids. Germline V lookup: CDR1 SGHTA, CDR2 FQGNSA. The CDR3 loop reads CASSPQGTSGSQETQYF. The CDR3 DNA follows: TGTGCCAGCAGCCCGCAAGGGACTAGCGGGTCGCAAGAGACCCAGTACTTC.

The chain links TRBV4-2 to TRBJ2-2; 8 nucleotides agree with TRBD2. V shed 6 bases and J 1 base; nucleotides not matched to a gene: 7. The CDR3 loop spans 16 amino acids. Germline CDR1 is LGHNA and CDR2 is YNFKEQ. As DNA, the CDR3 is TGTGCCAGCAGGGAGGTCCGGGAGGGGAACACCGGGGAGCTGTTTTTT. As protein: CASREVREGNTGELFF.

This clone came up a few times. The chain links TRBV28 to TRBJ1-2; D is unresolved. Germline CDR1 is MDHEN and CDR2 is SYDVKM. The V end was cut by 4 bases, the J end by 0 bases, with 12 bases between. The CDR3 spans 15 residues. The CDR3 coding sequence is TGTGCCAGCAGTTCCCCGAGGAGGGCTAACTATGGCTACACCTTC. Protein sequence: CASSSPRRANYGYTF.

The CDR3 loop is CASSVASSFEPQHF. The DNA of the CDR3 is TGTGCCAGTAGTGTAGCAAGTTCCTTCGAGCCCCAGCATTTT. The chain joins TRBV19 to TRBJ1-5, with D unresolved. The V gene lost 5 bases and the J gene lost 8 bases, with 16 bases spanning the gap. CDR3 length equals 14 residues. CDR1 and CDR2 (germline): LNHDA, SQIVND (reference sequence).

J is TRBJ2-1 and V is TRBV29-1; TRBD2 might be the D (6 bases). CDR1 SQVTM and CDR2 ANQGSEA come from the germline V gene. Trimming took off 2 bases at V and 9 bases at J, with 17 bases between the two ends. The CDR3 extends over 14 amino acids. The CDR3 coding sequence is TGCAGCGTTGAATGGAGGGCGGCCGCGAGTGAGCAGTTCTTC. This gives the protein CSVEWRAAASEQFF.

The chain employs TRBV7-2 and TRBJ2-1; 9 bases map to TRBD2. J lost 2 bases, V lost 2 bases, and 1 base had no gene match. The germline CDR1 and CDR2 sequences are SGHTA and FQGNSA. The CDR3 is 15 amino acids. The chain's CDR3 is CASSLLAGTYNEQFF. In DNA form, the CDR3 reads TGTGCCAGCAGCTTACTAGCGGGAACCTACAATGAGCAGTTCTTC.

V gene TRBV9 combines with J gene TRBJ2-5, with 13 positions matching TRBD2. Germline V gene data show CDR1 as SGDLS and CDR2 as YYNGEE. V lost 4 bases, J lost 4 bases, and 7 bases stayed unmatched. The CDR3 extends over 16 amino acids. CDR3 region: CASSPRLAGGPETQYF. Written as DNA, the CDR3 is TGTGCCAGCAGCCCGAGACTAGCGGGAGGTCCAGAGACCCAGTACTTC.

The gene calls are TRBV28 and TRBJ1-2; D is uncertain. Germline V gives CDR1 MDHEN, CDR2 SYDVKM. CDR3 length equals 13 residues. V was trimmed by 2 bases and J by 7 bases, leaving 11 bases between them. CDR3 nucleotides: TGTGCCAGCAGTTTAACAGCTTCAGGTGGCTACACCTTC. Its translation: CASSLTASGGYTF.

There are a few counts of this clone. The chain links TRBV19 to TRBJ2-1; D not resolved. Trimming stripped 6 bases from V and 8 bases from J, with 14 bases between. This CDR3 is 13 amino acids long. Germline V CDR1 and CDR2: LNHDA, SQIVND (reference sequence). The CDR3 sequence: CASRRTQADEQFF. The CDR3 DNA sequence: TGTGCCAGTAGGAGGACGCAGGCAGATGAGCAGTTCTTC.

The V call is TRBV7-8, the J call TRBJ1-1; 8 nucleotides match TRBD1. Losses at the gene ends were 9 bases for V and 0 bases for J; bases not matched to a gene: 3. CDR3 length: 13 amino acids. CDR1 is SGHVS and CDR2 is FQNEAQ in the germline V gene. This chain's CDR3 is CASRQGMNTEAFF. For the CDR3, the DNA is TGTGCCAGTAGACAGGGGATGAACACTGAAGCTTTCTTT.

The chain combines TRBV18 with TRBJ2-4, with 8 bases that match TRBD1. Germline CDR1 reads KGHSH; CDR2 reads LQKENI. There are 15 residues in the CDR3. V trimming: 3 bases; J trimming: 3 bases; junction bases outside the gene matches: 4. This chain's CDR3 is CASSPTGGVKNIQYF. Written as DNA, the CDR3 is TGTGCCAGCTCACCCACAGGGGGTGTCAAAAACATTCAGTACTTC.

This chain joins TRBV28 and TRBJ2-3, with 11 bases matching TRBD2. Germline V CDR1 and CDR2: MDHEN, SYDVKM. Trimming removed 6 bases from V and 6 bases from J; junction bases left unmatched: 8. The CDR3 length is 15 residues. CDR3 nucleotides: TGTGCCAGCAGCCAGGGACTAGCGGAGGTGGATACGCAGTATTTT. Protein: CASSQGLAEVDTQYF.

The rearrangement links TRBV7-9 to TRBJ2-3, with a weak D call TRBD1 (7 bases). The CDR3 loop spans 14 amino acids. In germline, CDR1 is SEHNR, CDR2 FQNEAQ (reference sequence). The V and J ends lost 4 bases and 5 bases respectively, with 13 bases between them. CDR3 in amino acids: CASSWAGQRDTQYF. The CDR3 DNA reads TGTGCCAGCAGCTGGGCGGGACAGCGAGATACGCAGTATTTT. Full variable domain (outside the CDR3, taken from reference TRBV7-9 and TRBJ2-3): DTGVSQNPRHKITKRGQNVTFRCDPISEHNRLYWYRQTLGQGPEFLTYFQNEAQLEKSRLLSDRFSAERPKGSFSTLEIQRTEQGDSAMYLCASSWAGQRDTQYFGPGTRLTVL.

V usage is TRBV28 and J usage is TRBJ1-2, with D perhaps matching TRBD1 (5 bases). Germline lookup yields CDR1 MDHEN and CDR2 SYDVKM. The CDR3 is 16 residues long. V was trimmed by 3 bases and J by 8 bases, leaving 22 bases between them. The CDR3 DNA follows: TGTGCCAGCAGTTTTCATGGGGGTCGTACTATCGAAGGCTACACCTTC. It specifies CASSFHGGRTIEGYTF.